These 23 T cell receptor beta chains originate from one sample sequenced in a study of T-cell memory formation after mild COVID-19. Using its own MiXCR run on the 5' RACE reads, TCRdb lists one record per CDR3 protein. The table includes 70,000 to 100,000 distinct CDR3 sequences, over 13% detected once. Sequencing was performed on PBMCs or a T cell subset sorted from them (not recorded which). These receptors were obtained from a man aged 18 to 29 who had mild COVID-19 (a few samples of this study predate the infection). Cell type and time point are not known.

The chain employs TRBV28 and TRBJ2-1; a possible D gene is TRBD2 (6 bases). CDR3 length: 16 residues. The germline CDR1 and CDR2 sequences are MDHEN and SYDVKM. V gave up 7 bases and J gave up 0 bases, with 16 bases separating them. The CDR3, as DNA: TGTGCCAGCACCCCCCTGGCGGGGAGCTCCTACAATGAGCAGTTCTTC. Its protein product is CASTPLAGSSYNEQFF. The full variable domain, with the rest looked up from reference TRBV28 and TRBJ2-1, is DVKVTQSSRYLVKRTGEKVFLECVQDMDHENMFWYRQDPGLGLRLIYFSYDVKMKEKGDIPEGYSVSREKKERFSLILESASTNQTSMYLCASTPLAGSSYNEQFFGPGTRLTVL.

This chain joins TRBV6-5 and TRBJ1-2; a possible D gene is TRBD1 (5 bases). Germline CDR1 is MNHEY and CDR2 is SVGAGI. The CDR3 length is 13 residues. Trimming stripped 2 bases from V and 6 bases from J, with 10 bases between. The CDR3: CASSYVRDHGYTF. In DNA form, the CDR3 reads TGTGCCAGCAGTTACGTCAGGGACCATGGCTACACCTTC.

The rearrangement joins TRBV4-3 to TRBJ1-5, with no clear D. The CDR3 contains 15 residues. The germline CDR1 and CDR2 sequences are LGHNA and YSLEER. V lost 1 base and J lost 3, with 10 bases in between. CDR3 protein: CASSQAFPYNQPQHF. In nucleotides, the CDR3 is TGCGCCAGCAGCCAAGCTTTTCCGTACAATCAGCCCCAGCATTTT.

This clonotype was recorded a few times. The chain uses TRBV6-2 or TRBV6-3 and TRBJ2-1; 8 bases map to TRBD2. Germline loops: CDR1 MNHEY, CDR2 SVGEGT. The ends lost 10 bases at V and 1 base at J; junction bases unmatched: 6. The CDR3 loop spans 14 amino acids. CDR3 DNA sequence: TGTGCCACCCTAGCGGGTACTTCCTACAATGAGCAGTTCTTC. This gives the protein CATLAGTSYNEQFF.

There are a few counts of this clonotype. The V gene is TRBV7-9, the J gene TRBJ2-3; D gene ambiguous. Germline CDR1 SEHNR, CDR2 FQNEAQ (reference sequence). The CDR3 extends over 14 amino acids. The V end was cut by 2 bases, the J end by 1 base, with 7 bases between. This chain's CDR3 is CASSLLGGTDTQYF. As DNA, the CDR3 is TGTGCCAGCAGCTTATTGGGCGGCACAGATACGCAGTATTTT. Variable domain in full (rest from reference TRBV7-9 and TRBJ2-3): DTGVSQNPRHKITKRGQNVTFRCDPISEHNRLYWYRQTLGQGPEFLTYFQNEAQLEKSRLLSDRFSAERPKGSFSTLEIQRTEQGDSAMYLCASSLLGGTDTQYFGPGTRLTVL.

This clonotype was picked up many times. The chain carries TRBV10-2 and TRBJ1-5, with D possibly TRBD1 on 5 matching bases. Germline values: CDR1 WSHSY, CDR2 SAAADI. Trimming cost V 7 bases and J 4 bases, with 20 bases left between them. This CDR3 is built from 16 residues. DNA of the CDR3: TGCGCCAGCACCGAGGGTATGGGGCCGGGGAATCAGCCCCAGCATTTT. Its translation is CASTEGMGPGNQPQHF.

CDR3 sequence (DNA): TGTGCCACCAGCAGAGAGGGCGGCACAGATACGCAGTATTTT. Translated: CATSREGGTDTQYF. The rearrangement uses TRBV15 and TRBJ2-3, with D unclear. Trimming pared 0 bases from V and 1 base from J, leaving 5 bases between. This CDR3 contains 14 residues. CDR1 is LNHNV and CDR2 is YYDKDF in the germline V gene (reference sequence).

This clonotype was counted a few times. This chain connects TRBV11-2 to TRBJ2-5; D may be TRBD1 or TRBD2 (5 bases each). The ends were cut back, 2 bases at V and 1 base at J, with 8 bases in the middle. Germline V CDR1 and CDR2: SGHAT, FQNNGV. The CDR3 is made up of 14 amino acids. CDR3 DNA: TGTGCCAGCAGCTTACACGGGGCCCAAGAGACCCAGTACTTC. It translates to CASSLHGAQETQYF.

This chain links TRBV27 with TRBJ2-1; TRBD1 matches at 9 bases. Germline trimming cut 5 bases from V and 6 bases from J; bases unmatched to any gene: 5. Germline values: CDR1 MNHEY, CDR2 SMNVEV (reference sequence). The CDR3 consists of 14 residues. The CDR3 reads CASSRTGDGNEQFF. CDR3 DNA sequence: TGTGCCAGCAGTCGGACAGGGGACGGCAATGAGCAGTTCTTC.

This clonotype is a singleton in its sample. The V gene is TRBV20-1, the J gene TRBJ2-5; tentatively, D is TRBD1 or TRBD2 (6 bases each). CDR1 DFQATT and CDR2 SNEGSKA come from the germline V gene (reference sequence). V was pared by 3 bases and J by 3 bases, with 8 bases between. The CDR3 consists of 12 residues. The CDR3 loop reads CSARGGEETQYF. The CDR3 region has the DNA TGCAGTGCTAGGGGGGGCGAAGAGACCCAGTACTTC.

This clonotype was seen a few times. The missing conserved phenylalanine or tryptophan at the end of this CDR3 makes a read error likely. The V and J genes are TRBV5-1 and TRBJ1-1; D ambiguous. This CDR3 is 12 amino acids long. Trimming removed 1 base at V and 10 bases at J, with 11 bases between. Germline loops: CDR1 SGHRS, CDR2 YFSETQ. CDR3 in amino acids: CASSLSGETAFI. The CDR3 DNA sequence: TGCGCCAGCAGCTTGAGTGGGGAAACAGCTTTCATT.

The V gene is TRBV27, the J gene TRBJ2-1; 13 nucleotides line up with TRBD2. Germline values: CDR1 MNHEY, CDR2 SMNVEV (reference sequence). The CDR3 has 15 residues. V was pared by 5 bases and J by 7 bases, with 5 bases of the junction left unmatched. CDR3 nucleotide sequence: TGTGCCAGCAGTACAACTAGCGGGGGGGCTAATGAGCAGTTCTTC. This encodes CASSTTSGGANEQFF.

The V and J genes are TRBV2 and TRBJ2-3, with D unresolved. V gave up 5 bases and J gave up 0 bases, with 9 bases separating them. Looked up from germline, CDR1 is SNHLY and CDR2 is FYNNEI. The CDR3 covers 14 residues. The CDR3 loop reads CASSQTHSTDTQYF. The CDR3 DNA reads TGTGCCAGCAGTCAGACTCATAGCACAGATACGCAGTATTTT.

In this sample, this clonotype turned up a few times. The chain uses TRBV12-3 or TRBV12-4 and TRBJ2-2; D possibly corresponds to TRBD1 (6 bases). The CDR3 runs to 14 residues. V lost 8 bases to trimming and J lost 4 bases, with 14 bases between them. This CDR3 is CASGRTGRTGELFF. As DNA, the CDR3 is TGTGCCAGCGGCCGAACAGGGCGCACCGGGGAGCTGTTTTTT.

Sample share makes this clonotype large (0.1 to 1%). This CDR3 is CASSQREVTEAFF. CDR3 DNA: TGCGCCAGCAGCCAACGGGAAGTTACTGAAGCTTTCTTT. The V and J genes are TRBV4-1 and TRBJ1-1; D uncertain. The ends were cut back, 2 bases at V and 5 bases at J, with 9 bases in the middle. This CDR3 comprises 13 residues. Germline V lookup: CDR1 MGHRA, CDR2 YSYEKL.

The rearrangement uses TRBV5-5 and TRBJ2-7; D possibly uses TRBD1 or TRBD2 (5 bases each). Germline-derived CDR1 and CDR2 are SGHKS and YYEKEE (reference sequence). The CDR3 runs to 15 residues. V lost 5 bases, J lost 2 bases, and 17 bases lay in between. Here the CDR3 reads CASRPGRAAAYEQYF. For the CDR3, the DNA is TGTGCCAGCAGGCCAGGGAGAGCAGCGGCCTACGAGCAGTACTTC.

This chain links TRBV4-2 with TRBJ2-5; 9 bases are a match to TRBD2. V gave up 2 bases and J gave up 2 bases; unmatched junction bases: 3. The CDR3 totals 15 residues. Germline loops: CDR1 LGHNA, CDR2 YNFKEQ. The CDR3 protein is CASSQSSGEQETQYF. DNA of the CDR3: TGTGCCAGCAGCCAATCTAGCGGGGAACAAGAGACCCAGTACTTC.

This chain links TRBV3-1 with TRBJ2-3, with D perhaps matching TRBD2 (5 bases). V lost 1 base to trimming and J lost 5 bases, with 22 bases between them. Germline assignment: CDR1 LGHDT and CDR2 YNNKEL (reference sequence). This CDR3 has 18 amino acids. The CDR3, as DNA: TGTGCCAGCAGCCAAGCATGGCCGGGGTTCTCCATAGAAGATACGCAGTATTTT. Protein product: CASSQAWPGFSIEDTQYF.

At least ten counts were recorded for this clonotype. The V call is TRBV4-1, the J call TRBJ2-1, with D tentatively TRBD1 (6 bases). The length of the CDR3 is 16 residues. V lost 4 bases to trimming and J lost 0 bases, with 13 bases between them. Germline V gives CDR1 MGHRA, CDR2 YSYEKL. The CDR3 sequence is CASSPRTESSYNEQFF. The DNA of the CDR3 is TGCGCCAGCAGCCCGCGGACAGAGAGCTCCTACAATGAGCAGTTCTTC.

Only a few counts were recorded for this clonotype. This sequence joins TRBV12-3 or TRBV12-4 and TRBJ1-1, with no clear D. The CDR3 extends over 17 amino acids. The ends were cut back, 4 bases at V and 3 bases at J, with 21 bases in the middle. DNA for the CDR3: TGTGCCAGCAGTTCGGTGAACTTGGCTGTCGGGGACACTGAAGCTTTCTTT. Translation: CASSSVNLAVGDTEAFF.

The chain employs TRBV6-6 and TRBJ1-6, with D maybe TRBD1 (5 bases). In germline, CDR1 is MNHNY, CDR2 SVGAGI (reference sequence). The CDR3 runs 13 residues. V lost 4 bases, J lost 9 bases, and 10 bases lay in between. CDR3 nucleotide sequence: TGTGCCAGCAGTTCCGGACATGGTTCACCCCTCCACTTT. It yields the protein CASSSGHGSPLHF.

The chain uses TRBV20-1 and TRBJ2-7, with 11 bases identical to TRBD1. CDR3 length equals 15 residues. The germline V gene has CDR1 DFQATT and CDR2 SNEGSKA (reference sequence). Trimming took 6 bases from V and 2 from J; bases not matched to a gene: 9. In DNA, the CDR3 is TGCAGTGCCCGAGGGACAGGGGGTCTTCCCTACGAGCAGTACTTC. It encodes CSARGTGGLPYEQYF.

This clonotype has a single count. The genes are TRBV7-9 and TRBJ1-1; no clear D gene. The V gene lost 6 bases and the J gene lost 4 bases, with 12 bases spanning the gap. This CDR3 comprises 13 residues. CDR1 and CDR2 from the germline V gene are SEHNR and FQNEAQ (reference sequence). CDR3 residues: CASSGRGTTEAFF. The DNA for the CDR3 is TGTGCCAGCAGTGGCCGGGGTACCACTGAAGCTTTCTTT.